This section outlines one TCR beta chain sequence together with its context. Its antigen is not identified. 5'RACE primed from the constant segment yielded TCR alpha and TCR beta cDNA libraries bearing sample barcodes and UMIs. TCRdb called the 5' RACE reads again in MiXCR, with one record for every CDR3 protein. This sample has roughly 150,000 distinct CDR3 sequences; around 13% occur once, and the top ten carry approximately 3.3%. The sample is drawn from a study of T-cell memory formation after mild COVID-19. Study-level information: Clusters of TCRs were largely donor specific. The study, taken as a whole, reports: Among contracting clones, CD4+ were mainly CM/EM and CD8+ enriched in EMRA. There was a balanced CD4/CD8 profile in clones contracting day 15 to 85, and later expanders leaned CD4+.

Germline-derived CDR1 and CDR2 are SGHRS and YFSETQ. The length of the CDR3 is 17 residues. V gave up 1 base and J gave up 4 bases; unmatched junction bases: 7. What was sequenced was PBMCs or a T cell subset sorted from them (not recorded which). The clonotype comes from a man aged 18 to 35 who had mild COVID-19 (a few samples of this study predate the infection). Cell type and time point are not known. The chain has TRBV5-1 and TRBJ1-3; 11 bases are shared with TRBD1. CDR3 coding DNA: TGCGCCAGCAGCTTGCCTTGGACAGGGGGCGCCGGAAACACCATATATTTT. Amino acids: CASSLPWTGGAGNTIYF.